This TCR beta chain was observed in a study of blood T cell repertoires in COVID-19. This CDR3 is built from 14 residues. The germline gives CDR1 KGHDR, CDR2 SFDVKD. J lost 5 bases, V lost 6 bases, and 6 bases had no gene match. Clones were read by immunoSEQ multiplex PCR, and TCRdb kept only the in-frame ones, dropping some. The profile shows over 250,000 clones, 75% to 95% of them singletons. This chain uses TRBV24-1 with TRBJ2-7; 10 bases align to TRBD2. The sequenced sample consisted of peripheral blood. The source of this sequence is a person between 18 and 30 years old with COVID-19, enrolled during active disease. The CDR3 nucleotides read TGTGCCACCAGTTCCGAGCGGGAGGGCAACGAGCAGTACTTC. Residues: CATSSEREGNEQYF.